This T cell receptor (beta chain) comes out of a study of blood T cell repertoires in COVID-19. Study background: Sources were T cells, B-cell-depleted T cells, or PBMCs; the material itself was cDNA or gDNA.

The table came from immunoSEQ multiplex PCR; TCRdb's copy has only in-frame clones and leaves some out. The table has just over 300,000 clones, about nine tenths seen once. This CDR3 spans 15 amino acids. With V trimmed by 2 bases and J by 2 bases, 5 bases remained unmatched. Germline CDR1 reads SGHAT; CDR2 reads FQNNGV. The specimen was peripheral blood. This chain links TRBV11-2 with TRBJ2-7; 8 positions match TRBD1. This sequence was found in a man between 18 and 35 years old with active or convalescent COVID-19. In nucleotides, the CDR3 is TGTGCCAGCAGCTTAATCGACAGGGGAACCTACGAGCAGTACTTC. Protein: CASSLIDRGTYEQYF.